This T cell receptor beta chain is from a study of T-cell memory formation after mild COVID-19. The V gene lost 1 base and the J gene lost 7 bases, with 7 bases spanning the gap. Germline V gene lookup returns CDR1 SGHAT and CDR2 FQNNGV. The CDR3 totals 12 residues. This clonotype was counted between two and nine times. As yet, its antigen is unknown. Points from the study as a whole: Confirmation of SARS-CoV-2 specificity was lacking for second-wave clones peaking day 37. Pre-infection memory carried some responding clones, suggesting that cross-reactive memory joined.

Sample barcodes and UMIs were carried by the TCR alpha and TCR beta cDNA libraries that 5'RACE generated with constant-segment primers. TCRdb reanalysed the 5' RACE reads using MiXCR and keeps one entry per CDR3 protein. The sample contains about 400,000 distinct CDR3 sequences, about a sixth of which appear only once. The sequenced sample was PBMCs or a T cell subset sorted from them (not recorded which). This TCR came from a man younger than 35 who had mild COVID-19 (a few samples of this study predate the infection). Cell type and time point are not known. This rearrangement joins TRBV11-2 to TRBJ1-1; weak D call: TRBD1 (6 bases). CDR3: CASSLGGHEAFF. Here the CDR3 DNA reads TGTGCCAGCAGCTTAGGGGGGCATGAAGCTTTCTTT.